The 15 T cell receptor beta chains presented below share a single source sample, sequenced in a study of cytomegalovirus exposure and HLA in healthy donors. Amplification used 60 Vbeta primers and 13 Jbeta primers. Profiling relied on immunoSEQ multiplex PCR, and the TCRdb table lists in-frame clones only, not all of them. The sample carries 150,000 to 200,000 clones, less than 90% recorded once. Material: PBMCs. The origin of the receptors is a woman aged 18 to 35 in good health and CMV-seronegative.

J is TRBJ1-1 and V is TRBV11-2, with D uncertain. Germline V gives CDR1 SGHAT, CDR2 FQNNGV. V gave up 0 bases and J gave up 1 base, with 9 bases separating them. This CDR3 contains 15 residues. Here the CDR3 reads CASSLDGNTNTEAFF. The CDR3 DNA follows: TGTGCCAGCAGCTTAGATGGTAACACGAACACTGAAGCTTTCTTT.

This clone was observed a handful of times. V gene TRBV7-9 combines with J gene TRBJ1-1; D is uncertain. V dropped 1 base and J dropped 5 bases, with 8 bases sitting between them. Germline V gives CDR1 SEHNR, CDR2 FQNEAQ (reference sequence). The CDR3 has 13 amino acids. The CDR3 here is CASSLELRTEAFF. The CDR3 bases are TGTGCCAGCAGCTTAGAACTGAGGACTGAAGCTTTCTTT.

The chain recombines TRBV4-2 with TRBJ2-1; possibly TRBD2 for D (6 bases). The CDR3 is made up of 15 amino acids. Germline loops: CDR1 LGHNA, CDR2 YNFKEQ. The V end lost 0 bases, the J end lost 5 bases, and 11 bases lay between the germline ends. Written as DNA, the CDR3 is TGTGCCAGCAGCCAAGAAGGTAGCGGCGACAATGAGCAGTTCTTC. This gives the protein CASSQEGSGDNEQFF.

The chain links TRBV7-2 to TRBJ2-7; D unresolved. Trimming pared 5 bases from V and 0 bases from J, leaving 11 bases between. There are 14 residues in the CDR3. CDR1 and CDR2 (germline): SGHTA, FQGNSA. CDR3 region: CASSPLFRSYEQYF. The CDR3 DNA follows: TGTGCCAGCAGCCCCCTTTTCCGCTCCTACGAGCAGTACTTC.

The gene calls are TRBV27 and TRBJ1-2, with a weak D call TRBD1 (6 bases). Germline CDR1 and CDR2: MNHEY and SMNVEV (reference sequence). CDR3 length: 13 amino acids. The V and J ends lost 4 bases and 5 bases respectively, with 11 bases between them. CDR3 residues: CASSSSGEYGYTF. CDR3 coding DNA: TGTGCCAGCAGTTCCTCAGGGGAATATGGCTACACCTTC.

The chain joins TRBV5-1 to TRBJ1-2; D may be TRBD1 (6 bases). This CDR3 is 16 amino acids long. V was trimmed by 3 bases and J by 0 bases, leaving 15 bases between them. Germline loops: CDR1 SGHRS, CDR2 YFSETQ. CDR3 nucleotide sequence: TGCGCCAGCAGCTCCTCCGGGACACCTCCTAACTATGGCTACACCTTC. Its translation: CASSSSGTPPNYGYTF.

The chain uses TRBV19 and TRBJ2-6; perhaps D is TRBD1 or TRBD2 (6 bases each). Germline lookup yields CDR1 LNHDA and CDR2 SQIVND (reference sequence). The CDR3 is 16 residues long. V was trimmed by 5 bases and J by 1 base, leaving 12 bases between them. Written as DNA, the CDR3 is TGTGCCAGTAGTCTAGGGGGGCGGTCTGGGGCCAACGTCCTGACTTTC. Translating it yields CASSLGGRSGANVLTF.

The rearrangement uses TRBV6-1 and TRBJ1-1; 8 bases align to TRBD1. V shed 6 bases, J shed 4 bases, and the junction held 4 bases outside the gene matches. The CDR3 runs to 13 residues. CDR1 is MNHNS and CDR2 is SASEGT in the germline V gene. CDR3 nucleotides: TGTGCCAGCAGCGGGACAGGTACCACTGAAGCTTTCTTT. Its translation is CASSGTGTTEAFF.

This clone came up once. V usage is TRBV28 and J usage is TRBJ2-7, with D perhaps matching TRBD2 (6 bases). Germline values: CDR1 MDHEN, CDR2 SYDVKM. The CDR3 has 15 residues. Trimming stripped 7 bases from V and 0 bases from J, with 16 bases between. In nucleotides, the CDR3 is TGTGCCAGCACCTTCCACGCGGGGAGCTCCTACGAGCAGTACTTC. Amino acids: CASTFHAGSSYEQYF.

V is TRBV5-1 and J is TRBJ2-2, with D perhaps TRBD2 (6 bases). This CDR3 region has 15 residues. Germline CDR1 is SGHRS and CDR2 is YFSETQ. V was clipped by 0 bases and J by 4 bases, with 10 bases between them. The CDR3 is CASSLVGGLTGELFF. CDR3 DNA sequence: TGCGCCAGCAGCTTGGTGGGGGGACTCACCGGGGAGCTGTTTTTT.

The genes are TRBV28 and TRBJ1-1; a weak D match, TRBD1 (5 bases). The CDR3 totals 14 residues. Looked up from germline, CDR1 is MDHEN and CDR2 is SYDVKM. With 4 bases removed from V and 3 bases from J, the gap between germline ends came to 12 bases. The CDR3 loop is CASSSSSGYTEAFF. CDR3 nucleotides: TGTGCCAGCAGTTCCTCGTCAGGGTACACTGAAGCTTTCTTT.

This clone turned up a few times. The gene calls are TRBV7-2 and TRBJ2-5; 9 bases are shared with TRBD2. The CDR3 totals 14 residues. Germline values: CDR1 SGHTA, CDR2 FQGNSA. Trimming removed 1 base from V and 5 bases from J; junction bases left unmatched: 2. CDR3 in amino acids: CASSLGGRGETQYF. The CDR3 DNA is TGTGCCAGCAGCTTAGGCGGGAGGGGGGAGACCCAGTACTTC.

This CDR3 reads CASSPPSRAGPQETQYF. The CDR3 nucleotides are TGTGCCAGCTCACCACCGTCGAGGGCTGGGCCCCAAGAGACCCAGTACTTC. The chain combines TRBV18 with TRBJ2-5; maybe TRBD2 (5 bases). The CDR3 spans 17 residues. V lost 0 bases and J 1 base, leaving 15 bases between the germline ends. Germline V lookup: CDR1 KGHSH, CDR2 LQKENI. Based on the CDR3 plus reference TRBV18 and TRBJ2-5, the full variable domain is NAGVMQNPRHLVRRRGQEARLRCSPMKGHSHVYWYRQLPEEGLKFMVYLQKENIIDESGMPKERFSAEFPKEGPSILRIQQVVRGDSAAYFCASSPPSRAGPQETQYFGPGTRLLVL.

The chain has TRBV7-3 and TRBJ2-3; possible D gene TRBD2, 6 bases. The CDR3 consists of 16 residues. The V gene lost 5 bases and the J gene lost 6 bases, with 21 bases spanning the gap. Germline V CDR1 and CDR2: SGHTA, FQGTGA. The CDR3 DNA reads as TGTGCCAGCAGCCGAGCCCCAACTTCGGGGAGGGATACGCAGTATTTT. It codes for CASSRAPTSGRDTQYF.

V gene TRBV27 combines with J gene TRBJ1-6; 10 bases are a match to TRBD1. Losses at the gene ends were 5 bases for V and 9 bases for J; bases not matched to a gene: 7. CDR1 and CDR2 from the germline V gene are MNHEY and SMNVEV (reference sequence). The CDR3 covers 15 residues. The CDR3, as DNA: TGTGCCAGCAGTAGAACCGGGACAGGGGTTTCACCCCTCCACTTT. Translation: CASSRTGTGVSPLHF.